Reported below is one TCR beta chain. These data belong to a study of blood T cell repertoires in COVID-19. Turning to the study itself: Sites in the United States, Italy and Spain provided acute and convalescent COVID-19 samples.

Per the original methods: Reference gene primer amplification gave nucleated cell count estimates. Assay used: immunoSEQ multiplex PCR; TCRdb lists only in-frame clones, some missing. That table furnishes V, J and clone size, whereas the DNA furnished D and trimming. The sample yields about 190,000 clones, 80% to 85% seen once. The CDR3 has 13 amino acids. CDR1 and CDR2 from the germline V gene are SGHRS and YFSETQ. The V and J ends lost 5 bases and 7 bases, in that order; junction bases with no gene match: 6. Recruits, aged roughly 18 to 100 years, lived in 25 or so US areas. The V and J genes are TRBV5-1 and TRBJ2-1; 7 nucleotides line up with TRBD2. The TCR comes from a young woman who had been exposed to COVID-19. Sequencing input: PBMCs or T cells enriched from blood (not recorded which). The CDR3 protein is CASRTSGVNEQFF. The CDR3 nucleotides read TGCGCCAGCAGGACGAGCGGGGTGAATGAGCAGTTCTTC.